These 32 T cell receptor beta chains were all obtained from the same sample, sequenced in a study of cytotoxic CD8 clonotypes in ibrutinib-treated CLL. Repertoires were generated with immunoSEQ multiplex PCR, while TCRdb's copy carries only in-frame clones and drops some. The sample shows some 130,000 clones, 80% to 90% of them seen only once. Sequenced material: PBMCs, taken after 24 months of ibrutinib treatment. All receptors derive from a human donor with chronic lymphocytic leukemia.

J is TRBJ1-1 and V is TRBV7-9, with D possibly matching TRBD1 (6 bases). CDR1 is SEHNR, CDR2 FQNEAQ, per germline (reference sequence). V was shortened by 2 bases and J by 10 bases, with 11 bases between the two germline ends. This CDR3 comprises 12 residues. Here the CDR3 reads CASSLQGGGAFF. The CDR3 region has the DNA TGTGCCAGCAGCTTACAAGGGGGAGGAGCTTTCTTT.

V usage is TRBV14 and J usage is TRBJ1-2; unclear D gene. Germline V gives CDR1 SGHDN, CDR2 FVKESK. V lost 4 bases to trimming and J lost 0 bases, with 15 bases between them. The length of the CDR3 is 16 residues. CDR3 in amino acids: CASSLVRGLANYGYTF. The CDR3 DNA reads as TGTGCCAGCAGCCTCGTCAGAGGGTTAGCTAACTATGGCTACACCTTC.

The V call is TRBV19, the J call TRBJ1-5, with D possibly matching TRBD1 (6 bases). The germline CDR1 and CDR2 sequences are LNHDA and SQIVND (reference sequence). CDR3 length: 15 residues. The V gene lost 5 bases and the J gene lost 3 bases, with 14 bases spanning the gap. The CDR3 reads CASSSLRTVNQPQHF. CDR3 bases: TGTGCCAGTAGTTCTCTCCGGACAGTCAATCAGCCCCAGCATTTT.

V and J are TRBV18 and TRBJ1-1, with 9 bases aligning to TRBD1. The V segment lost 5 bases and the J segment 3 bases; nucleotides outside the gene matches: 4. The length of the CDR3 is 14 residues. Germline CDR1 is KGHSH and CDR2 is LQKENI. CDR3 loop: CASSSTGGYTEAFF. The CDR3 DNA reads as TGTGCCAGCTCATCTACAGGGGGCTACACTGAAGCTTTCTTT.

This clone came up a few times. V usage is TRBV27 and J usage is TRBJ2-3; perhaps TRBD2 as D (6 bases). Germline-derived CDR1 and CDR2 are MNHEY and SMNVEV (reference sequence). This CDR3 is built from 16 residues. Trimming removed 5 bases from V and 2 bases from J, with 17 bases in between. CDR3: CASSTPGLKTTDTQYF. CDR3 nucleotide sequence: TGTGCCAGCAGTACACCGGGACTTAAAACCACAGATACGCAGTATTTT.

The genes are TRBV28 and TRBJ1-5, with TRBD1 matching over 7 bases. CDR1 is MDHEN, CDR2 SYDVKM, per germline. The trim removed 6 bases at V and 0 bases at J, leaving 5 bases unmatched. The CDR3 has 15 amino acids. CDR3 bases: TGTGCCAGCAGCCCCGGGACAGCTAGCAATCAGCCCCAGCATTTT. Its translation: CASSPGTASNQPQHF.

The genes are TRBV2 and TRBJ1-1, with D hard to call. CDR1 is SNHLY and CDR2 is FYNNEI in the germline V gene. The CDR3 is 13 residues long. Trimming left V 8 bases short and J 5 bases short, with 15 bases between. CDR3 bases: TGTGCCAGCCACCCCCCGGGAGCGACTGAAGCTTTCTTT. The encoded protein is CASHPPGATEAFF.

The chain carries TRBV6-5 and TRBJ1-5; 8 bases align to TRBD1. Germline lookup yields CDR1 MNHEY and CDR2 SVGAGI. V gave up 6 bases and J gave up 2 bases; unmatched junction bases: 6. The CDR3 runs to 15 residues. CDR3 sequence: CASRPTGGGNQPQHF. As DNA, the CDR3 is TGTGCCAGCAGGCCAACAGGGGGAGGCAATCAGCCCCAGCATTTT.

The V call is TRBV11-2, the J call TRBJ2-7; 13 positions agree with TRBD2. Germline values: CDR1 SGHAT, CDR2 FQNNGV. The CDR3 sequence is 16 residues long. J gave up 4 bases and V 5 bases, and 8 bases lay outside the gene matches. The CDR3: CASSPLPGLAGYEQYF. In nucleotides, the CDR3 is TGTGCCAGCAGCCCCCTCCCGGGACTAGCGGGGTACGAGCAGTACTTC.

The chain uses TRBV28 and TRBJ2-7; 8 bases are a match to TRBD1. This CDR3 has 16 residues. Unmatched junction bases numbered 12, after V lost 8 bases and J lost 0 bases. CDR1 MDHEN and CDR2 SYDVKM come from the germline V gene. The CDR3, as DNA: TGTGCCAGCTTCAGTGTAAGCAGGGGGCTCTCCTACGAGCAGTACTTC. Protein sequence: CASFSVSRGLSYEQYF.

V and J are TRBV15 and TRBJ1-2, with D unclear. Germline values: CDR1 LNHNV, CDR2 YYDKDF (reference sequence). This CDR3 has 14 amino acids. The V gene lost 0 bases and the J gene lost 8 bases, with 13 bases spanning the gap. The DNA of the CDR3 is TGTGCCACCAGCAGAGATGGGTCCAGGAGGGGCTACACCTTC. It is translated as CATSRDGSRRGYTF.

The chain carries TRBV28 and TRBJ2-1; 9 nucleotides line up with TRBD2. Germline trimming cut 8 bases from V and 7 bases from J; bases unmatched to any gene: 6. This CDR3 has 13 amino acids. Germline V lookup: CDR1 MDHEN, CDR2 SYDVKM. This chain's CDR3 is CASCSGGLNEQFF. The CDR3 nucleotides read TGTGCCAGCTGCAGCGGGGGGTTAAATGAGCAGTTCTTC.

J is TRBJ2-2 and V is TRBV7-2; D perhaps matches TRBD2 (5 bases). Germline values: CDR1 SGHTA, CDR2 FQGNSA. Trimming shortened V by 0 bases and J by 4 bases, and 12 bases separated the two germline ends. This CDR3 contains 16 residues. The DNA of the CDR3 is TGTGCCAGCAGCTTAGCTCTTTCGGCGGGCACCGGGGAGCTGTTTTTT. This translates into CASSLALSAGTGELFF.

The chain has TRBV5-4 and TRBJ1-2; the D gene is possibly TRBD1 (5 bases). V lost 1 base to trimming and J lost 4 bases, with 17 bases between them. Germline V gene data show CDR1 as SGHNT and CDR2 as YYREEE (reference sequence). The CDR3 runs to 16 residues. As DNA, the CDR3 is TGTGCCAGCAGCTTGAGGAGCGTGGCAGGGAGCTATGGCTACACCTTC. Translation: CASSLRSVAGSYGYTF.

This sequence joins TRBV5-3 and TRBJ2-7; 7 bases line up with TRBD2. TRBV5-3 is designated an ORF whose function remains uncertain. The CDR3 loop spans 20 amino acids. V lost 0 bases, J lost 4 bases, and 22 bases stayed unmatched. CDR3 region: CARSLGDYFPSFPETYEQYF. In DNA, the CDR3 is TGTGCCAGAAGCTTGGGGGACTACTTCCCATCCTTCCCTGAAACATACGAGCAGTACTTC.

With regard to this clone: Within the sample, other DNA sequences also encode this same CDR3. The V and J genes are TRBV4-3 and TRBJ2-7, with TRBD2 identical over 11 bases. The CDR3 runs to 15 residues. Germline V gene lookup returns CDR1 LGHNA and CDR2 YSLEER. Unmatched junction bases numbered 4, after V lost 4 bases and J lost 2 bases. CDR3 sequence (DNA): TGCGCCAGCAGCCCCGGGACTAGCGGAACCTACGAGCAGTACTTC. Protein product: CASSPGTSGTYEQYF.

The chain couples TRBV2 to TRBJ2-7; TRBD1 aligns across 8 bases. With 1 base clipped from V and 4 bases from J, the junction kept 6 bases outside the gene matches. Germline loops: CDR1 SNHLY, CDR2 FYNNEI. This CDR3 comprises 15 residues. CDR3 coding DNA: TGTGCCAGCAGTGAAGGCCAGGGGGCAGTATACGAGCAGTACTTC. Encoded protein: CASSEGQGAVYEQYF.

The CDR3 region is CASSDGLAGVGEQFF. The CDR3 DNA is TGTGCCAGCAGCGACGGACTAGCGGGAGTTGGTGAGCAGTTCTTC. The chain is built from TRBV9 and TRBJ2-1; 13 nucleotides line up with TRBD2. The CDR3 length is 15 residues. Unmatched junction bases numbered 6, after V lost 3 bases and J lost 9 bases. CDR1 and CDR2 (germline): SGDLS, YYNGEE.

CDR3 sequence (DNA): TGTGCCAGCAGCCCGGGAAGAGCTAGCCAAGAGACCCAGTACTTC. It translates to CASSPGRASQETQYF. The rearrangement uses TRBV7-2 and TRBJ2-5, with D possibly being TRBD2 (5 bases). The CDR3 spans 15 residues. CDR1 is SGHTA, CDR2 FQGNSA, per germline. Trimming removed 5 bases from V and 1 base from J, with 14 bases in between.

V is TRBV2 and J is TRBJ2-5; 8 bases align to TRBD2. This CDR3 is built from 15 residues. J gave up 1 base and V 4 bases, and 5 bases lay outside the gene matches. CDR1 and CDR2 (germline): SNHLY, FYNNEI. The CDR3 reads CASSGTSLIQETQYF. The CDR3 nucleotides are TGTGCCAGCAGTGGGACTAGCCTCATCCAAGAGACCCAGTACTTC.

This rearrangement joins TRBV4-2 to TRBJ2-7; 9 bases align to TRBD2. V was clipped by 1 base and J by 4 bases; unmatched bases: 11. The germline CDR1 and CDR2 sequences are LGHNA and YNFKEQ. The CDR3 is 17 residues long. CDR3 nucleotide sequence: TGTGCCAGCAGCCAAGCCCCTGCGACTAGCGGACTGTACGAGCAGTACTTC. Translating gives CASSQAPATSGLYEQYF.

This chain joins TRBV6-4 and TRBJ1-1; 9 nucleotides align to TRBD1. Germline V lookup: CDR1 MRHNA, CDR2 SNTAGT. The length of the CDR3 is 17 residues. The V gene end was trimmed by 2 bases and the J gene end by 7 bases; junction bases not matched to a gene: 14. The CDR3 is CASSDTLTGTGKGEAFF. The CDR3 nucleotides read TGTGCCAGCAGTGACACCCTTACCGGGACAGGGAAGGGTGAAGCTTTCTTT.

The gene calls are TRBV7-2 and TRBJ2-1; TRBD1 aligns across 11 bases. V shed 0 bases and J 6 bases; nucleotides not matched to a gene: 4. Germline V CDR1 and CDR2: SGHTA, FQGNSA. The CDR3 has 16 residues. The CDR3 bases are TGTGCCAGCAGCTTAGCGGGACAGGGGGGAGTCAATGAGCAGTTCTTC. The encoded protein is CASSLAGQGGVNEQFF.

The chain has TRBV5-1 and TRBJ1-1; weak D call: TRBD1 (5 bases). V gave up 7 bases and J gave up 1 base, with 11 bases separating them. CDR1 and CDR2 (germline): SGHRS, YFSETQ. The CDR3 extends over 13 amino acids. CDR3 loop: CASGAVENTEAFF. DNA of the CDR3: TGCGCCAGCGGGGCAGTAGAGAACACTGAAGCTTTCTTT.

CDR3 region: CASSLQGREYNEQFF. Written as DNA, the CDR3 is TGTGCCAGCAGCCTACAGGGCCGAGAGTACAATGAGCAGTTCTTC. The V call is TRBV7-9, the J call TRBJ2-1; the D gene is possibly TRBD1 (6 bases). This CDR3 has 15 amino acids. The germline CDR1 and CDR2 sequences are SEHNR and FQNEAQ (reference sequence). Trimming took off 5 bases at V and 4 bases at J, with 15 bases between the two ends.

The V and J genes are TRBV19 and TRBJ1-2, with 7 bases fitting TRBD1. Trimming cost V 6 bases and J 11 bases; bases outside gene matches: 24. The CDR3 runs 17 residues. The germline gives CDR1 LNHDA, CDR2 SQIVND (reference sequence). The DNA for the CDR3 is TGTGCCAGTAGCCCTGCAGGGGGGAGCTTTGGGGTGCTGCGGTACACCTTC. It specifies CASSPAGGSFGVLRYTF.

This chain links TRBV5-5 with TRBJ2-5; D unclear. With 4 bases removed from V and 3 bases from J, the gap between germline ends came to 4 bases. There are 11 residues in the CDR3. Germline CDR1 reads SGHKS; CDR2 reads YYEKEE (reference sequence). Here the CDR3 reads CASSAEETQYF. The CDR3 DNA follows: TGTGCCAGCAGCGCTGAAGAGACCCAGTACTTC.

The chain is built from TRBV18 and TRBJ1-5; 9 nucleotides agree with TRBD1. CDR1 is KGHSH and CDR2 is LQKENI in the germline V gene. V shed 4 bases and J 4 bases; nucleotides not matched to a gene: 8. The CDR3 covers 16 residues. The CDR3 protein is CASSLGQGRPNQPQHF. In DNA, the CDR3 is TGTGCCAGCTCACTGGGACAGGGTCGACCTAATCAGCCCCAGCATTTT.

The chain couples TRBV5-6 to TRBJ1-4; 7 nucleotides line up with TRBD1. In germline, CDR1 is SGHDT, CDR2 YYEEEE. The CDR3 is made up of 14 amino acids. The junction had 7 bases not matched to a gene; V was cut back by 4 bases and J by 7 bases. CDR3 nucleotides: TGTGCCAGCAGCCCCTCAGGGGGAGGTGAAAAACTGTTTTTT. It is translated as CASSPSGGGEKLFF.

The V gene is TRBV28, the J gene TRBJ2-5, with 11 bases lining up with TRBD1. The trim removed 3 bases at V and 7 bases at J, leaving 13 bases unmatched. The CDR3 sequence is 17 residues long. Per the germline V gene, CDR1 is MDHEN and CDR2 is SYDVKM. CDR3 sequence: CASSFDGQGALALTQYF. The CDR3 coding sequence is TGTGCCAGCAGTTTTGACGGACAGGGGGCCCTGGCTTTGACCCAGTACTTC.

The rearrangement joins TRBV28 to TRBJ1-2, with TRBD1 matching 7 bases. Germline assignment: CDR1 MDHEN and CDR2 SYDVKM. The CDR3 extends over 14 amino acids. V trimming: 3 bases; J trimming: 8 bases; junction bases outside the gene matches: 9. The CDR3 here is CASSLTGYRDGYTF. DNA of the CDR3: TGTGCCAGCAGTTTGACAGGGTACCGAGACGGCTACACCTTC.

The chain has TRBV4-2 and TRBJ2-1; D not resolved. The germline V gene encodes CDR1 LGHNA and CDR2 YNFKEQ. The CDR3 is 15 amino acids. Trimming cost V 0 bases and J 2 bases, with 8 bases left between them. CDR3 sequence: CASSQEGLPYNEQFF. The CDR3 region has the DNA TGTGCCAGCAGCCAAGAAGGCCTACCCTACAATGAGCAGTTCTTC.